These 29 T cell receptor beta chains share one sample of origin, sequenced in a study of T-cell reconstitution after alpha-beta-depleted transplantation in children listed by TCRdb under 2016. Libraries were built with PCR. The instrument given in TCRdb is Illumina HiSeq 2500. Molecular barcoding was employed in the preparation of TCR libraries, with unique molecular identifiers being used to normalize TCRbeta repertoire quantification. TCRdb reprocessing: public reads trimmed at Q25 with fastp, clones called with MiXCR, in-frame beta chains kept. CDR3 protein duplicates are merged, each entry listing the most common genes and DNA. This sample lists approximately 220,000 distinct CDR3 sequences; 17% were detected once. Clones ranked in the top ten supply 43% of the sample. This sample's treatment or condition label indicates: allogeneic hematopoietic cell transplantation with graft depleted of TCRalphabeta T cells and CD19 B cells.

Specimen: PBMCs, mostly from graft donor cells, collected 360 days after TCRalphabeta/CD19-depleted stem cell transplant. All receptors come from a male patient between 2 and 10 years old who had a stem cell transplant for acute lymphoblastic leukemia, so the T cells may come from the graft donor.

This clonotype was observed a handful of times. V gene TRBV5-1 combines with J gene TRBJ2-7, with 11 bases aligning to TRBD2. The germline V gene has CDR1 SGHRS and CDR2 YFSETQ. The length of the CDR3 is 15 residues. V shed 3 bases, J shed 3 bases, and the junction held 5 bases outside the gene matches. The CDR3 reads CASSSTSGAIYEQYF. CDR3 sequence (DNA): TGCGCCAGCAGCTCGACTAGCGGGGCTATCTACGAGCAGTACTTC.

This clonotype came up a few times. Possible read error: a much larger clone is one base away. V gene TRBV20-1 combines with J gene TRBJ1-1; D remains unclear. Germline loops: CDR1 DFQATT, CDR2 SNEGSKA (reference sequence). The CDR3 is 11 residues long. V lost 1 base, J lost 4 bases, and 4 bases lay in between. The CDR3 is CSARGGTEAFF. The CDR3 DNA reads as TGCAGTGCTAGAGGGGGCACTGAAGCTTTCTTT.

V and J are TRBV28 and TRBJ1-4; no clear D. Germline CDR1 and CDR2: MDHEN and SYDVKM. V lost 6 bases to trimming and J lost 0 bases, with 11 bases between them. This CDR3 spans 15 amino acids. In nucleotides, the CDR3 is TGTGCCAGCAGCAAGACCAGACCAACTAATGAAAAACTGTTTTTT. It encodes CASSKTRPTNEKLFF.

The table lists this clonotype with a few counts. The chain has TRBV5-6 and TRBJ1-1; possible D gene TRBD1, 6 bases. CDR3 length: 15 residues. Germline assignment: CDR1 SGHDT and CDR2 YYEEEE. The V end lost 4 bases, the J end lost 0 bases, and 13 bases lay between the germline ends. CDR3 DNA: TGTGCCAGCAGCCGAGGGGGTTTTTTGAACACTGAAGCTTTCTTT. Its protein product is CASSRGGFLNTEAFF. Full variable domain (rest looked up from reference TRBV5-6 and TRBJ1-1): DAGVTQSPTHLIKTRGQQVTLRCSPKSGHDTVSWYQQALGQGPQFIFQYYEEEERQRGNFPDRFSGHQFPNYSSELNVNALLLGDSALYLCASSRGGFLNTEAFFGQGTRLTVV.

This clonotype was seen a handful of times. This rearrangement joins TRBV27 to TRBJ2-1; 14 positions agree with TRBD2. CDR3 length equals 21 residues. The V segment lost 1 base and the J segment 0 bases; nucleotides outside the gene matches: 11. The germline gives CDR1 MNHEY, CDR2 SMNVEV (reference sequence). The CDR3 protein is CASSLFQRTSGGRSSYNEQFF. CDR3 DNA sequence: TGTGCCAGCAGTTTATTCCAAAGGACTAGCGGGGGGCGAAGCTCCTACAATGAGCAGTTCTTC.

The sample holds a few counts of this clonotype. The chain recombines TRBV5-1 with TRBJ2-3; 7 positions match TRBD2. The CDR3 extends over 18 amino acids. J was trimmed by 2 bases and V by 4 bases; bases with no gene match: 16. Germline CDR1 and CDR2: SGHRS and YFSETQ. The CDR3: CASSVRGVADSHTDTQYF. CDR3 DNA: TGCGCCAGCAGCGTCCGGGGGGTAGCGGACTCACACACAGATACGCAGTATTTT. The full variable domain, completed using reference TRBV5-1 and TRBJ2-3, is KAGVTQTPRYLIKTRGQQVTLSCSPISGHRSVSWYQQTPGQGLQFLFEYFSETQRNKGNFPGRFSGRQFSNSRSEMNVSTLELGDSALYLCASSVRGVADSHTDTQYFGPGTRLTVL.

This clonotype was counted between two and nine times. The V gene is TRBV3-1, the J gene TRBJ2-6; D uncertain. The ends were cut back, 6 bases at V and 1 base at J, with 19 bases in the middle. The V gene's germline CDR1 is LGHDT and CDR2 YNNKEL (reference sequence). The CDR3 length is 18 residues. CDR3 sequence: CASSFRVSGRSGANVLTF. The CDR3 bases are TGTGCCAGCAGTTTCCGGGTCTCCGGTCGATCTGGGGCCAACGTCCTGACTTTC. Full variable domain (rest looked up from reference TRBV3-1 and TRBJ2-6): DTAVSQTPKYLVTQMGNDKSIKCEQNLGHDTMYWYKQDSKKFLKIMFSYNNKELIINETVPNRFSPKSPDKAHLNLHINSLELGDSAVYFCASSFRVSGRSGANVLTFGAGSRLTVL.

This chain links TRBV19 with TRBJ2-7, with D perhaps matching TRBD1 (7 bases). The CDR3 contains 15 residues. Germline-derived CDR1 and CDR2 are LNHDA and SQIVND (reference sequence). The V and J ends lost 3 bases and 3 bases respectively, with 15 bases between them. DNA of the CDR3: TGTGCCAGTAGTATGCGGGCAGGGGGGATCTACGAGCAGTACTTC. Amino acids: CASSMRAGGIYEQYF.

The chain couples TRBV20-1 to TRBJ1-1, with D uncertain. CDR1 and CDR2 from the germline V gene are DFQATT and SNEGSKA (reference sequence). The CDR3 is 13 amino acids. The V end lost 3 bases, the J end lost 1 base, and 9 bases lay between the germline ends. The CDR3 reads CSASSAANTEAFF. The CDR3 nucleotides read TGCAGTGCTAGTTCGGCGGCGAACACTGAAGCTTTCTTT.

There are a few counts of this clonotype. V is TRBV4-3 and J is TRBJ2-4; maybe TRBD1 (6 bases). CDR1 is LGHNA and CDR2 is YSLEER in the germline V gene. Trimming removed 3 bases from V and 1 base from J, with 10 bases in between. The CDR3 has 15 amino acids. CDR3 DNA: TGCGCCAGCAGCCAGGGGGCTCAGGCCAAAAACATTCAGTACTTC. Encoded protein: CASSQGAQAKNIQYF.

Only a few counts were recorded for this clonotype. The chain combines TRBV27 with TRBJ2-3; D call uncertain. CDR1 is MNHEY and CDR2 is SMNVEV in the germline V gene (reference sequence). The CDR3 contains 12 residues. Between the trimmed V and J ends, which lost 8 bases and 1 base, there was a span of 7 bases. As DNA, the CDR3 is TGTGCCAGCTTATCGGGCACAGATACGCAGTATTTT. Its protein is CASLSGTDTQYF.

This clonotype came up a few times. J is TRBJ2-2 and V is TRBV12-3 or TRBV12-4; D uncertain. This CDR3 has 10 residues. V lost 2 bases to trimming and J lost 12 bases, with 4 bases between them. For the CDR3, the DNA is TGTGCCAGCAGTTTATGGAAGCTGTTTTTT. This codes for CASSLWKLFF.

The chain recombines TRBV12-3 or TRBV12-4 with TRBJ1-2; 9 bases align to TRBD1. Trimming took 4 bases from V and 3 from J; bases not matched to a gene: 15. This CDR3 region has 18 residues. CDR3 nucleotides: TGTGCCAGCAGTTCCCGAAGGGACAGGGACCCCGGGGACTATGGCTACACCTTC. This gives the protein CASSSRRDRDPGDYGYTF.

Here the CDR3 reads CASSPTPGGLETQYF. CDR3 DNA: TGTGCCAGCAGCCCTACACCCGGGGGGTTAGAGACCCAGTACTTC. J is TRBJ2-5 and V is TRBV9; 7 nucleotides agree with TRBD2. CDR3 length: 15 amino acids. The germline V gene has CDR1 SGDLS and CDR2 YYNGEE. J gave up 4 bases and V 4 bases, and 10 bases lay outside the gene matches.

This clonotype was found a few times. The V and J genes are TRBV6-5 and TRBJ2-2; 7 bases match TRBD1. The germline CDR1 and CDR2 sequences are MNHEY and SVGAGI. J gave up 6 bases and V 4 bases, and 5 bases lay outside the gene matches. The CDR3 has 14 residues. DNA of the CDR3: TGTGCCAGCAGTTTCGATGGACAGGCCGGGGAGCTGTTTTTT. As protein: CASSFDGQAGELFF.

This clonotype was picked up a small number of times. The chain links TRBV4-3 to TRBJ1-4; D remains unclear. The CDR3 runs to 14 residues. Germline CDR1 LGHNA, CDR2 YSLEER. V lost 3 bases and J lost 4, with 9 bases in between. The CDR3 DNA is TGCGCCAGCAGCCATGTGTTGGGTAATGAAAAACTGTTTTTT. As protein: CASSHVLGNEKLFF.

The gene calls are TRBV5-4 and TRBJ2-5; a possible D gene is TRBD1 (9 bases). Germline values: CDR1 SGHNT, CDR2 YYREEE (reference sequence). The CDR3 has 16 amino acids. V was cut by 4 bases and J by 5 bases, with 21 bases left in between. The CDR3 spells CASSRGGQGDSETQYF. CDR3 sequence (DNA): TGTGCCAGCAGCCGGGGGGGACAGGGAGACTCGGAGACCCAGTACTTC.

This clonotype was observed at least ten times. Here the CDR3 DNA reads TGTGCCAGCAGTTTTAGTGAGACCGGGGTCCTGACTTTC. Residues: CASSFSETGVLTF. The J gene is TRBJ2-6, the V gene TRBV28, with D unclear. Germline V lookup: CDR1 MDHEN, CDR2 SYDVKM. The CDR3 spans 13 residues. V lost 3 bases and J lost 13, with 13 bases in between.

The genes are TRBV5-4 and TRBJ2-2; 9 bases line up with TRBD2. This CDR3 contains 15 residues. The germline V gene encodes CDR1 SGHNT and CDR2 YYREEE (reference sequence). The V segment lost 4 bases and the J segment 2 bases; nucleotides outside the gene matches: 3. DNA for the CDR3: TGTGCCAGCAGCCCTAGCGGGGACAACACCGGGGAGCTGTTTTTT. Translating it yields CASSPSGDNTGELFF.

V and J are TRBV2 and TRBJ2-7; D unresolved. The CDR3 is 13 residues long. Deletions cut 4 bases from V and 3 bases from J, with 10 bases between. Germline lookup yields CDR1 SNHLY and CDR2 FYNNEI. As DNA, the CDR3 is TGTGCCAGCAGTGTAGACCAGGTCTACGAGCAGTACTTC. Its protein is CASSVDQVYEQYF.

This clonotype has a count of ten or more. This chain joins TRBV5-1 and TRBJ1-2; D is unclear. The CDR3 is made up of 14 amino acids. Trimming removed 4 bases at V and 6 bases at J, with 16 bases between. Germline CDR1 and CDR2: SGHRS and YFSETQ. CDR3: CASSIPPGVDGYTF. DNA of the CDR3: TGCGCCAGCAGCATTCCCCCCGGAGTCGATGGCTACACCTTC.

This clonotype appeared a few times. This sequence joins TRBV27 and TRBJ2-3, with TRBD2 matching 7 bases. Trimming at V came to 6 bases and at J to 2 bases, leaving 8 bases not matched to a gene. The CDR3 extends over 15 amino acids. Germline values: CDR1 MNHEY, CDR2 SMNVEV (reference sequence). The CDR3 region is CASRAPSGATDTQYF. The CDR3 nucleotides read TGTGCCAGCAGGGCCCCTAGCGGCGCCACAGATACGCAGTATTTT.

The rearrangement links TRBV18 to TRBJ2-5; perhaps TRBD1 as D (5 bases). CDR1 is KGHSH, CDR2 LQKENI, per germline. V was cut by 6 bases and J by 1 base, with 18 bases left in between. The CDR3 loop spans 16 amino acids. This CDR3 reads CASSRQLNRRQETQYF. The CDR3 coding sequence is TGTGCCAGCTCGCGACAGCTAAATCGACGCCAAGAGACCCAGTACTTC. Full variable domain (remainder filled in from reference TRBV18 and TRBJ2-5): NAGVMQNPRHLVRRRGQEARLRCSPMKGHSHVYWYRQLPEEGLKFMVYLQKENIIDESGMPKERFSAEFPKEGPSILRIQQVVRGDSAAYFCASSRQLNRRQETQYFGPGTRLLVL.

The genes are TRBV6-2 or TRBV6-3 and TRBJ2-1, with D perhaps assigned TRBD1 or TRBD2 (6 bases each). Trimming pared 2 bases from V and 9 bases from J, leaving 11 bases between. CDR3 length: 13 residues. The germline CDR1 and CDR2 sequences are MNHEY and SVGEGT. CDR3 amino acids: CASSYERGAEQFF. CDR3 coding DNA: TGTGCCAGCAGTTACGAAAGGGGGGCTGAGCAGTTCTTC.

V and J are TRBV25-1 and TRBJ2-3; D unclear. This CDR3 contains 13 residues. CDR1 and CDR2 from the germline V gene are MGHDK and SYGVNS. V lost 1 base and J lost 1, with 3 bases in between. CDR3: CASSEFGTDTQYF. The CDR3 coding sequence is TGTGCCAGCAGTGAATTCGGCACAGATACGCAGTATTTT.

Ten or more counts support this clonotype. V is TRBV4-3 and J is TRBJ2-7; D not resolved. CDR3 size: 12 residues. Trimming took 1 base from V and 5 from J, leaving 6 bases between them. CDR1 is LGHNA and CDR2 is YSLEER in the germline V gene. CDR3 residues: CASSQGRNEQYF. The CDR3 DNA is TGCGCCAGCAGCCAAGGCAGGAACGAGCAGTACTTC.

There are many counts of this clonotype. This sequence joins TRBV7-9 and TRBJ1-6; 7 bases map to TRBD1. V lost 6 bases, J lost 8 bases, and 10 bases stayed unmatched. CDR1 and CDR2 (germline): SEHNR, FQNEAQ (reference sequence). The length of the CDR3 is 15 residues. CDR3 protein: CASREGQDSYSPLHF. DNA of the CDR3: TGTGCCAGCAGAGAAGGACAGGACAGCTATTCACCCCTCCACTTT.

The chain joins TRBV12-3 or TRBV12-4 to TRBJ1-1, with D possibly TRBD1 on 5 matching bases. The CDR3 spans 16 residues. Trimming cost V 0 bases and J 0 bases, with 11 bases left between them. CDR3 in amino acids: CASSLALGGLNTEAFF. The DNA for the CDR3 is TGTGCCAGCAGTTTAGCGCTCGGGGGGTTGAACACTGAAGCTTTCTTT.

The DNA for the CDR3 is TGTGCCAGCAGCTCACCAACCGGGACTAGCGGGTCCGATGAGCAGTTCTTC. Translation gives CASSSPTGTSGSDEQFF. The V call is TRBV7-6, the J call TRBJ2-1, with 12 bases lining up with TRBD2. This CDR3 spans 17 amino acids. V trimming: 4 bases; J trimming: 8 bases; junction bases outside the gene matches: 12. Germline lookup yields CDR1 SGHVS and CDR2 FNYEAQ.